The subject of this entry is one T cell receptor (beta chain). Its target is unknown. Profiling relied on immunoSEQ multiplex PCR, and the TCRdb table lists in-frame clones only, not all of them. The sample contains about 50,000 clones, around nine tenths of which appear only once. Germline CDR1 reads MGHRA; CDR2 reads YSYEKL. The CDR3 spans 13 residues. The V and J ends lost 1 base and 6 bases respectively, with 10 bases between them. The data originate from a study of Tregs in tolerant kidney transplant recipients. Related graft donors supplied nonmyeloablative bone marrow transplants, and mixed chimerism was transient. Overall study results and limits: Validation in larger populations is needed because few patients were studied. Activated donor B cell expansion appeared to reveal the most relevant donor-specific TCRbeta repertoire.

The V gene is TRBV4-1, the J gene TRBJ2-7; perhaps TRBD1 as D (5 bases). This TCR was recovered from a human patient who received a combined kidney and bone marrow transplant. T cells may partly derive from the graft donor. The source material was CD8+ T cells from blood (PBMCs), sampled 12 months after the transplant. Here the CDR3 reads CASSQGGSFEQYF. DNA of the CDR3: TGCGCCAGCAGCCAAGGGGGCAGTTTCGAGCAGTACTTC.